The 7 T cell receptor beta chains listed next were all sequenced from one sample in a study of blood T cell repertoires in COVID-19. Using immunoSEQ multiplex PCR, the repertoire was profiled, and TCRdb retains in-frame clones only, with some absent. The sample lists fewer than 85,000 clones, about 88% occurring once. Sequencing input: peripheral blood. The receptors derive from a human donor in a cohort sampled during active COVID-19.

The V call is TRBV19, the J call TRBJ1-5; 7 nucleotides align to TRBD1. The CDR3 has 16 amino acids. The germline gives CDR1 LNHDA, CDR2 SQIVND (reference sequence). V shed 5 bases and J 0 bases; nucleotides not matched to a gene: 7. CDR3 nucleotide sequence: TGTGCCAGTAGTCAAGGGACAGCAAATAGCAATCAGCCCCAGCATTTT. As protein: CASSQGTANSNQPQHF.

The chain recombines TRBV11-2 with TRBJ2-6; D not certain. Germline V CDR1 and CDR2: SGHAT, FQNNGV. Trimming left V 0 bases short and J 2 bases short, with 8 bases between. The CDR3 totals 16 residues. CDR3 nucleotides: TGTGCCAGCAGCTTAGAAGGAGTAGCTGGGGCCAACGTCCTGACTTTC. It translates to CASSLEGVAGANVLTF.

V is TRBV14 and J is TRBJ1-2; the D gene is possibly TRBD1 (6 bases). Trimming left V 3 bases short and J 4 bases short, with 9 bases between. Per germline, CDR1 SGHDN and CDR2 FVKESK. This CDR3 has 13 amino acids. The CDR3 region is CASSQTGAYGYTF. CDR3 sequence (DNA): TGTGCCAGCAGCCAGACAGGAGCCTATGGCTACACCTTC.

The chain has TRBV30 and TRBJ2-1; D gene ambiguous. Trimming cost V 0 bases and J 8 bases, with 5 bases left between them. The CDR3 covers 11 residues. Germline values: CDR1 GTSNPN, CDR2 SVGIG (reference sequence). The CDR3 DNA reads as TGTGCCTGGAGTGTCAAATATGAGCAGTTCTTC. Its translation is CAWSVKYEQFF.

The chain joins TRBV7-9 to TRBJ1-6; D possibly corresponds to TRBD1 (6 bases). The CDR3 has 15 amino acids. Trimming took 3 bases from V and 7 from J, leaving 13 bases between them. Germline V gene sequence: CDR1 SEHNR, CDR2 FQNEAQ (reference sequence). CDR3 sequence reads: CASSLDSLGNSPLHF. In DNA form, the CDR3 reads TGTGCCAGCAGCTTGGACAGTTTAGGGAATTCACCCCTCCACTTT.

J is TRBJ2-7 and V is TRBV27, with a possible D match to TRBD1 (6 bases). The CDR3 has 15 residues. The ends were cut back, 2 bases at V and 0 bases at J, with 11 bases in the middle. The germline V gene encodes CDR1 MNHEY and CDR2 SMNVEV (reference sequence). The CDR3 nucleotides are TGTGCCAGCAGTTTAACAGGGTCAAGCTCCTACGAGCAGTACTTC. It specifies CASSLTGSSSYEQYF.

The chain carries TRBV2 and TRBJ2-3, with TRBD1 matching 11 bases. The CDR3 runs to 15 residues. From germline, CDR1 is SNHLY and CDR2 FYNNEI. With V trimmed by 4 bases and J by 2 bases, 2 bases remained unmatched. The CDR3 sequence: CASSGGQGDTDTQYF. CDR3 in DNA: TGTGCCAGCAGTGGGGGACAGGGGGACACAGATACGCAGTATTTT.